This T cell receptor beta chain was profiled in a study of blood T cell repertoires in COVID-19 (dated by TCRdb to about 2020). Concerning the study at large: The collaborator samples originated in the United States, Italy and Spain and spanned the acute and convalescent phases of COVID-19. The sample metadata nearly always contained a de-identified subject ID, COVID-19 status, age in years and sex. The prospective study material was composed of cDNA or gDNA derived from T cells, B-cell-depleted T cells, or PBMCs. The samples were drawn from two sources: the first 160 participants of the ongoing ImmuneRACE study, and fewer than 1,500 subjects contributed by 6 global collaborators. The repertoires were released in a freely available public database intended as a resource for research on the immune response to SARS-CoV-2. The dataset comprised deeply sampled blood TCRbeta repertoires from subjects exposed to, actively infected with, or recovered from COVID-19. Where HLA class I and class II types were available, the types were taken from metadata supplied by the sample provider, not from assay-based typing. Results and caveats for the whole study, not just this receptor: How much clinical and demographic metadata was included differed by source and by participant, and the metadata was provided uncurated.

As for this clone: It has no known antigen specificity. The input lacks base qualities; no much larger clone sits a single base away.

TCRbeta CDR3 regions were amplified from genomic DNA using the immunoSEQ Assay, a bias-controlled multiplex PCR. The source study handled its data this way. Within the assay, amplification of reference gene primers was used to estimate how many nucleated cells each sample contained. To quantify the absolute abundance of each unique TCRbeta CDR3 rearrangement, sequence reads were collapsed and filtered. For each sample, productive Simpson clonality was calculated as the square root of Simpson's diversity index across productive rearrangements. TCRdb took over this immuneACCESS table, retaining in-frame rearrangements with V and J assigned. Such tables are incomplete; in checked studies, under half of the missing clones stem from an unresolved V gene, and the remainder is unexplained. V, J and clone size were drawn from that table, and D and trimming were deduced from the DNA. This sample comprises fewer than 250,000 clones, roughly 85% of them detected only once. Approximately 2.6% of the sample belongs to the ten largest clones.

Each collaborating institution followed its own protocols to collect whole blood in K2EDTA tubes. For TCRbeta analysis, collaborators shipped samples in one of three forms: frozen whole blood, isolated PBMCs, or DNA extracted from either of those sample types. Trimming removed 0 bases from V and 6 bases from J, leaving 8 bases between the germline ends. The CDR3 covers 14 residues, taking in both the cysteine and the phenylalanine. Only the CDR3 part of the read is kept: 42 bases, read in frame from the first base. The chain couples TRBV23-1 to TRBJ2-2, and perhaps TRBD2 as D gene, on 6 matching bases. TRBV23-1 is an open reading frame whose function is uncertain. Sequencing was done on a sample of peripheral blood. This TCR derives from a woman between 70 and 85 years old with active or convalescent COVID-19. The bases read TGCGCCAGCAGTCAATCGGGGGGAGCCGGGGAGCTGTTTTTT. Its protein product is CASSQSGGAGELFF.